The TCR beta chain under discussion was sequenced for a study of T cell responses to AZD1222 COVID-19 vaccine. Whole-study results and caveats: Baseline seropositivity occurred in only a handful of AZD1222 recipients. Clonal diversity may have been underestimated in mostly white British donors. Close to half of all spike-specific TCRs reportedly target regions of the variants that are unmutated.

The protocol was immunoSEQ multiplex PCR, while the TCRdb copy is restricted to in-frame clones and leaves out a portion. The sample includes 150,000 or so clones, 94% seen only once; the top ten take just over 5%. Analyses pooled second doses at about 4 or about 12 weeks. The germline V and J ends were trimmed by 7 bases and 12 bases, with 19 bases remaining between them. The CDR3 totals 13 residues. CDR1 is LGHDT and CDR2 is YNNKEL in the germline V gene (reference sequence). Comments on this clone: Its antigen is unidentified.

The rearrangement joins TRBV3-1 (or the pseudogene TRBV3-2) to TRBJ2-1, with D perhaps matching TRBD1 or TRBD2 (5 bases each). The sample was peripheral blood, taken 28 days after the second AZD1222 dose. The source is an adult who received the AZD1222 COVID-19 vaccine. In nucleotides, the CDR3 is TGTGCCAGCACCCCCCGGGGCGGCAGAAGGCAGTTCTTC. Amino acid sequence: CASTPRGGRRQFF.